This T cell receptor beta chain was documented in a study of monozygotic twins with inflammatory bowel disease. Germline CDR1 SGHRS, CDR2 YFSETQ. The CDR3 is 14 amino acids. Reanalyzing the 5' RACE reads, TCRdb keeps one entry per CDR3 protein, without DNA. Here the sample table reports roughly 300,000 distinct CDR3 sequences. The sequenced sample was blood. V is TRBV5-1 and J is TRBJ2-1; without DNA, the TCRdb call of TRBD2 cannot be checked. This TCR was recovered from a human donor with ulcerative colitis or Crohn's disease, or a healthy co-twin of an affected twin (not recorded which). The CDR3 sequence: CATSSGLAYNEQFF.